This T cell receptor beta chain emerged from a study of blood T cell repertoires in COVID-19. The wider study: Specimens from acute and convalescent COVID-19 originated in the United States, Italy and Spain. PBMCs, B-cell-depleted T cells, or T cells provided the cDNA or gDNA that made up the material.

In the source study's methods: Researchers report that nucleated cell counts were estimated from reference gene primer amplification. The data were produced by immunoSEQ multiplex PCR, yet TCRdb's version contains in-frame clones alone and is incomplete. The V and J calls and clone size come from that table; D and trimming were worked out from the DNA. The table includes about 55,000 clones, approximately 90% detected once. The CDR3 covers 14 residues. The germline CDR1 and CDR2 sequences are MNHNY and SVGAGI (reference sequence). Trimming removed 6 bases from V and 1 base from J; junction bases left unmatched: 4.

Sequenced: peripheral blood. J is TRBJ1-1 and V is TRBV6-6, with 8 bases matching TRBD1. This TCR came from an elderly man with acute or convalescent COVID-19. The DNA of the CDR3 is TGTGCCAGCAGCTTAGACAGGGGGAACACTGAAGCTTTCTTT. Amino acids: CASSLDRGNTEAFF.